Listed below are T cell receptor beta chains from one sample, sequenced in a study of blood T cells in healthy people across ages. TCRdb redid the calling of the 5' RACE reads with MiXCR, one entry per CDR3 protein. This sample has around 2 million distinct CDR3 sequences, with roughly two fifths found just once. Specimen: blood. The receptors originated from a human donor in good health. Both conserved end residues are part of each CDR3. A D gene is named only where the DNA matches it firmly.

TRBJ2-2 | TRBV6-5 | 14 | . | CASGLLRATGELFF
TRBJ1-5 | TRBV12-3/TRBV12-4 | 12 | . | CAGSFQYQPQHF
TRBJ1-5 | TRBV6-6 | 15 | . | CASSFEAGDNQPQHF
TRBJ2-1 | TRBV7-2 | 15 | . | CASSSSLFPYNEQFF
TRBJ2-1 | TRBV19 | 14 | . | CASSELAVNNEQFF
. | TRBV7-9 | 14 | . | CASSLVGKDDEQYF
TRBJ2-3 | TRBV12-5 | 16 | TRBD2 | CASGFTSGGRVDTQYF
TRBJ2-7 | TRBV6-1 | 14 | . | CASCIGPLSYEQYF
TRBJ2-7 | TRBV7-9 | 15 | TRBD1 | CASSYVTGGLYEQYF
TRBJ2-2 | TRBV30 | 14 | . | CAWGQGGSPGELFF
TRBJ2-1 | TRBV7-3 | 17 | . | CASSSPKGDNGRNEQFF
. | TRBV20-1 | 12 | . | CSARGPPNEQYF
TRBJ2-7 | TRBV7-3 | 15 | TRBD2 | CASSLNAGDSYEQYF
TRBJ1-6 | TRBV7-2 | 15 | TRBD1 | CASSQSRGISSPLHF
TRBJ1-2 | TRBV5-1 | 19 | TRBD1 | CASSGGTGLTSLAYYGYTF
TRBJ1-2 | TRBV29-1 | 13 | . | CSVWDIDNYGYTF
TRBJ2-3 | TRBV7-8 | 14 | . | CASSPAWAGDTQYF
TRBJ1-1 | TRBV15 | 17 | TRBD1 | CATSSRDRGPMNTEAFF
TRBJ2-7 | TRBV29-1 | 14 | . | CSVGEGDATYEQYF
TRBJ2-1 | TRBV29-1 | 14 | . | CSVGRTYGNNEQFF
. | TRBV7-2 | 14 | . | CASSIPFGRETQYF
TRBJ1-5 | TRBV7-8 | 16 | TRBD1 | CASSLIRTGGDQPQHF